Listed below are T cell receptor beta chains from one sample, sequenced in a study of blood T cells in healthy people across ages. Each CDR3 protein is one row after TCRdb ran MiXCR on the 5' RACE reads. The table records 550,000 to 750,000 distinct CDR3 sequences, around 21% of them present only once. Sequencing used blood. Receptors originate from a man aged 70-80 years in good health. Each CDR3 is given with its conserved first and last residue. Fields, in order: D gene, clone size, J gene, V gene, CDR3 DNA, CDR3 protein. A D gene is named only where the DNA matches it firmly. Some rows mark clone size as missing; the rest say once, few, many or name a class of expanded clone.

D: -
size: few
J: TRBJ2-5
V: TRBV15
DNA: TGTGCCACCAGCAGAGACACAGGGGGACGGGAGGCCCAGTACTTC
CDR3: CATSRDTGGREAQYF

D: -
size: few
J: TRBJ2-4
V: TRBV20-1
DNA: TGCAGTGCTCGACAGGAACTAGTAGCCAAAAACATTCAGTACTTC
CDR3: CSARQELVAKNIQYF

D: -
size: few
J: TRBJ2-7
V: TRBV9
DNA: TGTGCCAGCAGTCTCCTTCCCGGGACCGCCTCCTACGAGCAGTACTTC
CDR3: CASSLLPGTASYEQYF

D: -
size: -
J: TRBJ2-4
V: TRBV27
DNA: TGTGCCAGCAGTTTATCGTTCGGGGCTACCCCCGTTCAGTACTTC
CDR3: CASSLSFGATPVQYF

D: -
size: few
J: TRBJ1-5
V: TRBV7-2
DNA: TGTGCCAGCAGCTCGCGACAGACCAATCAGCCCCAGCATTTT
CDR3: CASSSRQTNQPQHF

D: -
size: many
J: TRBJ2-1
V: TRBV7-7
DNA: TGTGCTAGCAGCTTGGGTACCTCCTACAATGAGCAGTTCTTC
CDR3: CASSLGTSYNEQFF

D: TRBD2
size: few
J: TRBJ2-2
V: TRBV5-1
DNA: TGCGCCAGCTGGATGAGCGGGATAAACACCGGGGAGCTGTTTTTT
CDR3: CASWMSGINTGELFF

D: -
size: few
J: TRBJ1-6
V: TRBV12-3/TRBV12-4
DNA: TGTGCCAGCAAGGGTAGCTCCTATAATTCACCCCTCCACTTT
CDR3: CASKGSSYNSPLHF

D: TRBD1
size: few
J: TRBJ2-7
V: TRBV3-1
DNA: TGTGCCAGCAGCCAAGATAGCCAGGGGGCATACGAGCAGTACTTC
CDR3: CASSQDSQGAYEQYF

D: TRBD1
size: many
J: TRBJ2-7
V: TRBV7-9
DNA: TGTGCCAGCAGCTACGGACAGGCCTACGAGCAGTACTTC
CDR3: CASSYGQAYEQYF

D: -
size: -
J: TRBJ1-1
V: TRBV18
DNA: TGTGCCAGCTCACCAATGGGTTTAGCCACTGAAGCTTTCTTT
CDR3: CASSPMGLATEAFF

D: TRBD1
size: few
J: TRBJ2-1
V: TRBV7-2
DNA: TGTGCCAGCAGGGACAGGGGAGCGGCGGGAGATTTGGGGAATGAGCAGTTCTTC
CDR3: CASRDRGAAGDLGNEQFF

D: TRBD2
size: few
J: TRBJ2-3
V: TRBV20-1
DNA: TGCAGTGCTAGAAGCGCTAGCGGGATAGGCGGCACAGATACGCAGTATTTT
CDR3: CSARSASGIGGTDTQYF

D: TRBD2
size: -
J: TRBJ2-1
V: TRBV27
DNA: TGTGCCAGCAGTTCTCCGGGACTAGTTTACAATGAGCAGTTCTTC
CDR3: CASSSPGLVYNEQFF

D: -
size: few
J: TRBJ2-5
V: TRBV24-1
DNA: TGTGCCGCCCGGGACTACCAAGAGACCCAGTACTTC
CDR3: CAARDYQETQYF

D: -
size: -
J: TRBJ2-1
V: TRBV5-6
DNA: TGTGCCAGCAGCTTGGAGGGGGGTAGGGCCCTAGCCTACGGACGGCCTGAGCAGTTCTTC
CDR3: CASSLEGGRALAYGRPEQFF

D: -
size: -
J: TRBJ2-7
V: TRBV14
DNA: TGTGCCAGCAGCCAAGATCCACGGGGACCCTACGAGCAGTACTTC
CDR3: CASSQDPRGPYEQYF

D: -
size: few
J: TRBJ2-5
V: TRBV9
DNA: TGTGCCAGCAGCACGGATCAGGGTGCAGAGACCCAGTACTTC
CDR3: CASSTDQGAETQYF

D: TRBD1
size: -
J: TRBJ1-1
V: TRBV18
DNA: TGTGCCAGCTCACCATTGGGGACAGTGAACACTGAAGCTTTCTTT
CDR3: CASSPLGTVNTEAFF

D: -
size: -
J: TRBJ2-6
V: TRBV5-1
DNA: TGCGCCAGCACGACGGTTTCCTCTGGGGCCAACGTCCTGACTTTC
CDR3: CASTTVSSGANVLTF

D: -
size: few
J: TRBJ2-2
V: TRBV5-1
DNA: TGCGCCAGCAGCAAGACAGGGAACACCGGGGAGCTGTTTTTT
CDR3: CASSKTGNTGELFF

D: TRBD1
size: -
J: TRBJ2-5
V: TRBV7-9
DNA: TGTGCCAGCAGCTTACAGGGACAGAAAGAGACCCAGTACTTC
CDR3: CASSLQGQKETQYF

D: -
size: -
J: TRBJ1-5
V: TRBV13
DNA: TGTGCCAGTTCGGAGGGTAGCAATCAGCCCCAGCATTTT
CDR3: CASSEGSNQPQHF

D: -
size: few
J: TRBJ2-5
V: TRBV7-2
DNA: TGTGCCAGCAGCCGGCGTGGCAGGATTTTACAAGAGACCCAGTACTTC
CDR3: CASSRRGRILQETQYF

D: TRBD2
size: few
J: TRBJ2-5
V: TRBV7-2
DNA: TGTGCCAGCAGAGACACCCACGGGAGGGGGACCCAGTACTTC
CDR3: CASRDTHGRGTQYF

D: -
size: few
J: TRBJ2-5
V: TRBV28
DNA: TGTGCCAGCAGGCCGGGACCCAAAGAGACCCAGTACTTC
CDR3: CASRPGPKETQYF

D: -
size: -
J: TRBJ1-1
V: TRBV29-1
DNA: TGCAGCGTTCAAACGTCGGGGGGACCTGAAGCTTTCTTT
CDR3: CSVQTSGGPEAFF

D: TRBD1
size: many
J: TRBJ2-7
V: TRBV4-1
DNA: TGCGCCAGCAGCCAGACCGGGACAGGGAGATCCCACGAGCAGTACTTC
CDR3: CASSQTGTGRSHEQYF

D: -
size: -
J: TRBJ1-5
V: TRBV11-2
DNA: TGTGCCAGCAGCCACGAGGGACTCAATCAGCCCCAGCATTTT
CDR3: CASSHEGLNQPQHF

D: -
size: few
J: TRBJ2-7
V: TRBV21-1
DNA: TGTGCCCCCCCGATGGACGAGCAGTACTTC
CDR3: CAPPMDEQYF

D: TRBD2
size: -
J: TRBJ2-4
V: TRBV11-2
DNA: TGTGCCAGCAGCTCGACTAGCGAAAGAAAAAACATTCAGTACTTC
CDR3: CASSSTSERKNIQYF

D: -
size: -
J: TRBJ1-1
V: TRBV6-6
DNA: TGTGCCAGCAGTCCTCAAAACTTGGGCACTGAAGCTTTCTTT
CDR3: CASSPQNLGTEAFF

D: -
size: few
J: TRBJ2-3
V: TRBV25-1
DNA: TGTGCCAGCAGTGGGGGGGCATTGAGAACAGATACGCAGTATTTT
CDR3: CASSGGALRTDTQYF

D: TRBD2
size: many
J: TRBJ2-1
V: TRBV7-9
DNA: TGTGCCAGCAGCTTAGGTGGGACTACAATGGATGAGCAGTTCTTC
CDR3: CASSLGGTTMDEQFF

D: -
size: -
J: TRBJ2-7
V: TRBV20-1
DNA: TGCAGTGCCCCGACGGGGGCTACTAGGGGCGAGCAGTACTTC
CDR3: CSAPTGATRGEQYF

D: TRBD2
size: -
J: TRBJ2-3
V: TRBV5-1
DNA: TGCGCCAGCCGTCGGGCTAGCGGGAGCACAGATACGCGGTATTTT
CDR3: CASRRASGSTDTRYF

D: -
size: few
J: TRBJ1-4
V: TRBV12-3/TRBV12-4
DNA: TGTGCCAGCAGTCACAATTCCCCGGGACGGAATGAAAAACTGGTTTTT
CDR3: CASSHNSPGRNEKLVF

D: -
size: many
J: TRBJ2-3
V: TRBV18
DNA: TGTGCCAGCTCACCAAAGGCAGATACGCAGTATTTT
CDR3: CASSPKADTQYF

D: -
size: -
J: TRBJ1-4
V: TRBV29-1
DNA: TGCAGCGTTAGGGACCGAAGCACTAATGAAAAACTGTTTTTT
CDR3: CSVRDRSTNEKLFF

D: -
size: few
J: TRBJ1-1
V: TRBV7-9
DNA: TGTGCCAGCAGCCCTGGACAGCGCACTGGAGCTTTCTTT
CDR3: CASSPGQRTGAFF

D: TRBD1
size: many
J: TRBJ1-1
V: TRBV7-3
DNA: TGTGCCAGCAGCTTGACAGGGATAACTGAAGCTTTCTTT
CDR3: CASSLTGITEAFF

D: -
size: once
J: TRBJ1-4
V: TRBV21-1
DNA: TGTGCCAGCAGCGCCAGACTATTGACAGGGTTTACTAATGAAAAACTGTTTTTT
CDR3: CASSARLLTGFTNEKLFF

D: TRBD1
size: few
J: TRBJ2-1
V: TRBV3-1
DNA: TGTGCCAGCAGACACTGGGGACAGGGACTCGATGAGCAGTTCTTC
CDR3: CASRHWGQGLDEQFF

D: TRBD1
size: -
J: TRBJ2-5
V: TRBV29-1
DNA: TGCAGCGTCGGGAAAGGGACAGGAGAAGGGGAGACCCAGTACTTC
CDR3: CSVGKGTGEGETQYF

D: -
size: -
J: TRBJ1-1
V: TRBV5-6
DNA: TGTGCCAGCAGCTTGGCGACATTCCCAGGAGCTTTCTTT
CDR3: CASSLATFPGAFF

D: -
size: -
J: TRBJ2-2
V: TRBV20-1
DNA: TGCAGTGCTAGTGTAGGGTGGGACACCGGGGAGCTGTTTTTT
CDR3: CSASVGWDTGELFF

D: -
size: few
J: TRBJ2-7
V: TRBV25-1
DNA: TGTGCCAGCAGTGAAGGTGGACAGTCCTACGAGCAGTACTTC
CDR3: CASSEGGQSYEQYF

D: TRBD1
size: few
J: TRBJ1-2
V: TRBV7-9
DNA: TGTGCCAGCAGCTTAGTAGGGGGCAGTGGCTACACCTTC
CDR3: CASSLVGGSGYTF

D: TRBD2
size: -
J: TRBJ2-3
V: TRBV7-9
DNA: TGTGCCAGCAGCTTATCGGGGGGGCCTCCATCAGATACGCAGTATTTT
CDR3: CASSLSGGPPSDTQYF

D: TRBD1
size: few
J: TRBJ2-7
V: TRBV24-1
DNA: TGTGCCACCAGTGGCTACCGGGACAGCCCCTACGAGCAGTACTTC
CDR3: CATSGYRDSPYEQYF

D: -
size: -
J: TRBJ1-2
V: TRBV7-9
DNA: TGTGCCAGCAGCTTATCTGGCAGCAGATATGGCTACACCTTC
CDR3: CASSLSGSRYGYTF

D: -
size: once
J: TRBJ2-4
V: TRBV19
DNA: TGTGCCAGTAGTATAGATGAGGGAGCCATTCAGTACTTC
CDR3: CASSIDEGAIQYF

D: TRBD2
size: many
J: TRBJ2-1
V: TRBV20-1
DNA: TGCAGTGCCAAGCCCAATGCTAGCGGTTCCTACAATGAGCAGTTCTTC
CDR3: CSAKPNASGSYNEQFF